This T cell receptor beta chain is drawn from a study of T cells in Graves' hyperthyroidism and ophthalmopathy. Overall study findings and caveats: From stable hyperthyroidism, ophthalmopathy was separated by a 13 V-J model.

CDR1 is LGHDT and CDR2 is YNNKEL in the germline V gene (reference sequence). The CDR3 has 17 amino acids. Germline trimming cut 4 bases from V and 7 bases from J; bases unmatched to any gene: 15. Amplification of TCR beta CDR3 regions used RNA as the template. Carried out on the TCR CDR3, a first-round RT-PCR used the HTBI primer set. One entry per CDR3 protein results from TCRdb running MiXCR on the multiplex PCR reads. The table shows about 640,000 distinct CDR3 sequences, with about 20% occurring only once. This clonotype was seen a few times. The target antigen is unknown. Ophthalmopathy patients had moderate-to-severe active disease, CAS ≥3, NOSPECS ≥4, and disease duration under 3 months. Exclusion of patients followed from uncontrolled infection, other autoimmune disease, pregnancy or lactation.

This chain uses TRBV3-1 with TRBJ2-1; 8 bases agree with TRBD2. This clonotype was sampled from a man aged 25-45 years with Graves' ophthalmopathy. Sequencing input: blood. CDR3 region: CASSPSRGLVGKNEQFF. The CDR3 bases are TGTGCCAGCAGCCCAAGCCGGGGACTAGTTGGGAAAAATGAGCAGTTCTTC.